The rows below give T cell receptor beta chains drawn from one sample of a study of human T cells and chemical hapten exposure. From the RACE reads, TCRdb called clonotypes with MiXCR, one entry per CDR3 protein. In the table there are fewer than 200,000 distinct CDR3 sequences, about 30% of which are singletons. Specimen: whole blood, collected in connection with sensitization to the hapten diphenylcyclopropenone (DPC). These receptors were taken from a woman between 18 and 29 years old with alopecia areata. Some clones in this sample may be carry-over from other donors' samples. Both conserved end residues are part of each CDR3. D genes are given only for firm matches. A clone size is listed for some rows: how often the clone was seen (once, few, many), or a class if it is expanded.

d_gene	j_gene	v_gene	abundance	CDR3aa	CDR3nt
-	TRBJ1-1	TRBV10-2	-	CASSESRDEAFF	TGCGCCAGCAGTGAGTCACGAGATGAAGCTTTCTTT
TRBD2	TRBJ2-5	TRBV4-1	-	CASSQASGSRETQYF	TGCGCCAGCAGCCAAGCTAGCGGGAGCAGAGAGACCCAGTACTTC
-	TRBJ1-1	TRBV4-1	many	CASSQDRTGAFF	TGCGCCAGCAGCCAAGATAGGACGGGGGCTTTCTTT
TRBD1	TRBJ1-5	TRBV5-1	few	CASSLGPGQGLSNQPQHF	TGCGCCAGCAGCTTGGGACCGGGACAGGGCCTTAGCAATCAGCCCCAGCATTTT
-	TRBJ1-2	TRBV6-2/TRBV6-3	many	CASRPDRSFNYGYTF	TGTGCCAGCAGACCCGACAGGAGCTTTAACTATGGCTACACCTTC
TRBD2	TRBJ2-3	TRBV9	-	CASWRGSTDTQYF	TGTGCCAGCTGGCGGGGGAGCACAGATACGCAGTATTTT
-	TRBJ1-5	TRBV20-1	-	CSARADLSNQPQHF	TGCAGTGCTAGAGCGGACCTCAGCAATCAGCCCCAGCATTTT
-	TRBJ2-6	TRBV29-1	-	CGVVRGTGANVLTF	TGCGGAGTAGTACGGGGGACTGGGGCCAACGTCCTGACTTTC
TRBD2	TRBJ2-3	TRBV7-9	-	CASELSRTSGKDTQYF	TGTGCCAGCGAGCTTAGTCGGACTAGCGGGAAAGATACGCAGTATTTT
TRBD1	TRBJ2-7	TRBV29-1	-	CSARPSGGSSYEQYF	TGCAGCGCCCGCCCCTCAGGGGGTAGCTCCTACGAGCAGTACTTC
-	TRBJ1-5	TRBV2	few	CASRGEGNSNQPQHF	TGTGCCAGCAGGGGGGAGGGGAATAGCAATCAGCCCCAGCATTTT
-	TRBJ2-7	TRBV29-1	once	CSAKGGSYEQYF	TGCAGCGCCAAAGGGGGTTCCTACGAGCAGTACTTC
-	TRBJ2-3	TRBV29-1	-	CSVEVPDTQYF	TGCAGCGTTGAGGTCCCAGATACGCAGTATTTT
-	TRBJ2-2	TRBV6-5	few	CASSFLGELFF	TGTGCCAGCAGTTTCCTCGGGGAGCTGTTTTTT
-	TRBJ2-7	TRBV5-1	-	CASSLVAFGQTSYEQYF	TGCGCCAGCAGCTTGGTTGCCTTTGGACAGACCTCCTACGAGCAGTACTTC
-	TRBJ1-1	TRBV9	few	CASGDGDVAFF	TGTGCCAGCGGAGACGGAGACGTTGCTTTCTTT
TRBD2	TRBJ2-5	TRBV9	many	CASSPLGVAGGLGAQYF	TGTGCCAGCAGCCCGCTCGGGGTAGCGGGGGGTCTCGGGGCCCAGTACTTC
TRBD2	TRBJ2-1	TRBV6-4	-	CASSGSGEGSCNEQFF	TGTGCCAGCAGTGGCAGCGGGGAGGGTTCGTGCAATGAGCAGTTCTTC
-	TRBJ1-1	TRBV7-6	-	CASSSLGGMNTEAFF	TGTGCCAGCAGCTCTCTTGGTGGGATGAACACTGAAGCTTTCTTT
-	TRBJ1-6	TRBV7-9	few	CASSYSRADSPLHF	TGTGCCAGCAGCTACAGCCGGGCAGATTCACCCCTCCACTTT
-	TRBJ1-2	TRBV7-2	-	CASSLIQSYGYTF	TGTGCCAGCAGCTTAATACAATCCTATGGCTACACCTTC
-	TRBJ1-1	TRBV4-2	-	CASSQEGGNRNTEAFF	TGTGCCAGCAGCCAGGAGGGGGGGAATAGGAACACTGAAGCTTTCTTT
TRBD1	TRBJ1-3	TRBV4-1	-	CASSQDLTGGSGNTIYF	TGCGCCAGCAGCCAAGACTTGACAGGGGGCTCTGGAAACACCATATATTTT
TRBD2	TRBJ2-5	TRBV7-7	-	CASSLEAGGQETQYF	TGTGCTAGCAGCTTAGAAGCGGGGGGGCAAGAGACCCAGTACTTC
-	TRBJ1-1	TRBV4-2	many	CASSQYTNTEAFF	TGTGCCAGCAGCCAATACACGAACACTGAAGCTTTCTTT
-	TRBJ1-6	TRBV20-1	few	CSARWGASPNSPLHF	TGCAGTGCTAGGTGGGGGGCCAGTCCAAATTCACCCCTCCACTTT
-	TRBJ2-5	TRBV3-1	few	CASRLRGYQETQYF	TGTGCCAGCAGACTGAGGGGCTATCAAGAGACCCAGTACTTC
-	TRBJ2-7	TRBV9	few	CASSPRGTRGYEQYF	TGTGCCAGCAGCCCACGAGGGACACGGGGCTACGAGCAGTACTTC
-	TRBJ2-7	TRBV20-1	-	CSAAPPGRTYEQYF	TGCAGTGCTGCCCCCCCAGGGCGGACCTACGAGCAGTACTTC
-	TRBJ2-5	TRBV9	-	CASSPGGGTVQETQYF	TGTGCCAGCAGCCCAGGAGGGGGGACAGTCCAAGAGACCCAGTACTTC
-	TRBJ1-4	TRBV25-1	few	CASSAGVGKLFF	TGTGCCAGCAGCGCAGGGGTCGGAAAACTGTTTTTT
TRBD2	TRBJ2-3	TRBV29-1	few	CSALAGYTQYF	TGCAGCGCTCTAGCGGGGTATACGCAGTATTTT
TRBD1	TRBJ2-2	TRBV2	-	CASSEVGQGTGELFF	TGTGCCAGCAGTGAAGTGGGACAGGGCACCGGGGAGCTGTTTTTT
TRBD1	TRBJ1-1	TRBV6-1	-	CASSQGQPNEAFF	TGTGCCAGCAGCCAGGGACAGCCAAATGAAGCTTTCTTT
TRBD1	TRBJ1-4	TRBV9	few	CASSVRDRAAEKLFF	TGTGCCAGCAGCGTAAGGGACAGGGCGGCTGAAAAACTGTTTTTT
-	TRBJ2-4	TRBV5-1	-	CASSAAGGNIQYF	TGCGCCAGCAGCGCTGCTGGGGGAAACATTCAGTACTTC
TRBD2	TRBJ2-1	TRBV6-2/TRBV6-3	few	CASSKTSGKGFF	TGTGCCAGCAGTAAGACTAGCGGGAAAGGGTTCTTC
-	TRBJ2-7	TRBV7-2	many	CASSPRLILEQYF	TGTGCCAGCAGCCCCCGGTTGATACTCGAGCAGTACTTC
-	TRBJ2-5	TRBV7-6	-	CASSLGGPTQYF	TGTGCCAGCAGCTTGGGGGGGCCTACCCAGTACTTC
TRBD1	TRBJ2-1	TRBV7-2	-	CASSFWTGGVEEFF	TGTGCCAGCAGCTTTTGGACAGGGGGCGTCGAGGAGTTCTTC
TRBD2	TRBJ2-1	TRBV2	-	CASRNGGFSYNEQFF	TGTGCCAGCAGGAACGGGGGGTTCTCCTACAATGAGCAGTTCTTC
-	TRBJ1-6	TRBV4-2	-	CASSQEGSFYNSPLHF	TGTGCCAGCAGCCAAGAAGGGAGTTTCTATAATTCACCCCTCCACTTT
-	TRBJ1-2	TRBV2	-	CASPQRNGYTF	TGTGCCAGCCCCCAGCGGAATGGCTACACCTTC
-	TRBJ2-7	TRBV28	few	CASSFRPYEQYF	TGTGCCAGCAGTTTCCGGCCCTACGAGCAGTACTTC
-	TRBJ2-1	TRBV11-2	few	CASSSSGGRSEQFF	TGTGCCAGCAGCTCTTCGGGCGGGCGTAGCGAGCAGTTCTTC
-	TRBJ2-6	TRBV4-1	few	CASSQDRNSGANVLTF	TGCGCCAGCAGCCAAGATCGAAACTCTGGGGCCAACGTCCTGACTTTC
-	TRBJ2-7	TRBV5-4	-	CASQQGALEQYF	TGTGCCAGCCAACAGGGCGCGCTTGAGCAGTACTTC
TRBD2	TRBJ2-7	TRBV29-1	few	CSASRRTSGTYEQYF	TGCAGCGCCTCAAGAAGGACTAGCGGAACCTACGAGCAGTACTTC
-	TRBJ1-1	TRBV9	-	CASSVATNTEAFF	TGTGCCAGCAGCGTAGCCACAAACACTGAAGCTTTCTTT
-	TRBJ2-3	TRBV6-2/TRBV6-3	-	CASGATSTDTQYF	TGTGCCAGCGGGGCGACTAGCACAGATACGCAGTATTTT
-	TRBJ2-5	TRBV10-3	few	CAISGSEYQETQYF	TGTGCCATCAGTGGGTCAGAGTACCAAGAGACCCAGTACTTC
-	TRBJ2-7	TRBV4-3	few	CASSQDTGLGEQYF	TGCGCCAGCAGCCAAGATACAGGGCTAGGCGAGCAGTACTTC
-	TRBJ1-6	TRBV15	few	CATSRGDGNSPLHF	TGTGCCACCAGCAGGGGGGACGGCAATTCACCCCTCCACTTT
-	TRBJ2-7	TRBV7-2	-	CASSFTRSYEQYF	TGTGCCAGCAGCTTTACGCGCTCCTACGAGCAGTACTTC
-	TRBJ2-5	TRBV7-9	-	CASSPPQQYQETQYF	TGTGCCAGCAGCCCTCCCCAACAGTACCAAGAGACCCAGTACTTC